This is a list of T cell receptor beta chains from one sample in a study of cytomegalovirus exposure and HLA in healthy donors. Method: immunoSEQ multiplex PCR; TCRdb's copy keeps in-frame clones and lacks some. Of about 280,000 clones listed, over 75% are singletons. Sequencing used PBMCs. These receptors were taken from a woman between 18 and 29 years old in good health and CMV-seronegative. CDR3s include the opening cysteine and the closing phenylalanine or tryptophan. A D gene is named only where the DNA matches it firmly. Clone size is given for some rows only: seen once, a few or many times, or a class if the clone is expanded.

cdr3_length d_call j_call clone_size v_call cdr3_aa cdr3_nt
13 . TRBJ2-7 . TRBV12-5 CASALSDTYEQYF TGTGCTAGTGCCCTGTCGGACACCTACGAGCAGTACTTC
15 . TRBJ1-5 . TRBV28 CASTAEQGLVQPQHF TGTGCCAGCACCGCAGAGCAGGGGCTAGTTCAGCCCCAGCATTTT
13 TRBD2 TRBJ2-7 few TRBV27 CASKFRGGSEQYF TGTGCCAGCAAGTTTCGGGGGGGCAGCGAGCAGTACTTC
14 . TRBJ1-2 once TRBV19 CASSIVRQAHGYTF TGTGCCAGTAGTATAGTTCGACAGGCACATGGCTACACCTTC
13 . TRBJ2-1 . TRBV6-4 CASSERGSGEQFF TGTGCCAGCAGTGAGCGGGGTTCGGGTGAGCAGTTCTTC
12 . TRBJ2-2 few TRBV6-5 CASSPLTGELFF TGTGCCAGCAGTCCGTTAACCGGGGAGCTGTTTTTT
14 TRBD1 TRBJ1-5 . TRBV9 CASSGGQGGLPQHF TGTGCCAGCAGCGGAGGACAGGGCGGGTTGCCCCAGCATTTT
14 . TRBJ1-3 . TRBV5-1 CASSLTGSGNTIYF TGCGCCAGCAGCTTGACAGGCTCTGGAAACACCATATATTTT
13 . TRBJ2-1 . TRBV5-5 CASSGGTLNEQFF TGTGCCAGCAGCGGAGGGACTCTTAATGAGCAGTTCTTC
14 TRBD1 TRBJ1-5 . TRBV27 CASSRGQGNQPQHF TGTGCCAGCAGCCGCGGACAGGGGAATCAGCCCCAGCATTTT
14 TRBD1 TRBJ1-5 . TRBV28 CASSSGQGNQPQHF TGTGCCAGCAGTTCCGGACAGGGGAATCAGCCCCAGCATTTT
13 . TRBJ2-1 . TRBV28 CASSFQGGNEQFF TGTGCCAGCAGTTTCCAGGGGGGCAATGAGCAGTTCTTC
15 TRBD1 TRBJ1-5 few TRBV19 CASRPRDRDDQPQHF TGTGCCAGTAGGCCCCGGGACAGGGACGATCAGCCCCAGCATTTT
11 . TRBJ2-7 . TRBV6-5 CASTLGGEQYF TGTGCCAGCACTTTAGGAGGCGAGCAGTACTTC
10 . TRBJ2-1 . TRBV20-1 CSARGPSVVF TGCAGTGCTAGAGGCCCTAGCGTGGTCTTC
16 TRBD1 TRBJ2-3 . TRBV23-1 CASSQPYEGATDTQYF TGCGCCAGCAGTCAGCCCTACGAGGGGGCAACAGATACGCAGTATTTT
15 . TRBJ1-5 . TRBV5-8 CASSRRGGGNQPQHF TGTGCCAGCAGCCGGCGAGGGGGGGGCAATCAGCCCCAGCATTTT
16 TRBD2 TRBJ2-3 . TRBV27 CASSFSGRRGTDTQYF TGTGCCAGCAGTTTTAGCGGGAGGAGAGGCACAGATACGCAGTATTTT
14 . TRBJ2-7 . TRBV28 CASSFPGGQGEQYF TGTGCCAGCAGTTTCCCCGGTGGACAAGGGGAGCAGTACTTC
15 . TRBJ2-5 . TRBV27 CASSSRRGPRETQYF TGTGCCAGCAGTTCTAGGAGGGGGCCGAGAGAGACCCAGTACTTC
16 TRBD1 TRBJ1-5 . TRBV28 CASSHFLGQADQPQHF TGTGCCAGCAGCCATTTCCTTGGACAGGCGGATCAGCCCCAGCATTTT
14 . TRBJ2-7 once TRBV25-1 CASRDGVRGHEQYF TGTGCCAGCAGAGATGGGGTCAGGGGCCACGAGCAGTACTTC
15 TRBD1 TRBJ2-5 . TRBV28 CASSLGDRGEETQYF TGTGCCAGCAGTTTAGGGGACAGGGGCGAAGAGACCCAGTACTTC
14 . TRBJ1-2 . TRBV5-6 CASSLGMRAGGYTF TGTGCCAGCAGCTTGGGAATGAGGGCGGGTGGCTACACCTTC
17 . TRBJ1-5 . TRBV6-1 CASSEKAPLYSNQPQHF TGTGCCAGCAGCGAAAAAGCCCCACTGTATAGCAATCAGCCCCAGCATTTT
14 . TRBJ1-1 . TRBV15 CATSRLGEDTEAFF TGTGCCACCAGCAGGTTGGGGGAGGACACTGAAGCTTTCTTT
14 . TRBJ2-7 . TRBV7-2 CASSFTGSDYEQYF TGTGCCAGCAGCTTCACAGGGTCGGACTACGAGCAGTACTTC
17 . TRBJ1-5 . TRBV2 CASSELHAGGWNQPQHF TGTGCCAGCAGTGAACTACACGCGGGGGGTTGGAATCAGCCCCAGCATTTT